Reported below is one T cell receptor (beta chain). What it recognizes is unknown. Assay: immunoSEQ multiplex PCR; the TCRdb copy retains only in-frame clones and omits some. Of over 75,000 clones listed, roughly nine tenths are singletons. This specimen comes from a study of T cell responses to AZD1222 COVID-19 vaccine. General observations from the study: The study found vaccine-associated CD4 TCRs spanning spike, dominant at 160-218 and 743-854. White British ancestry dominated among donors, who included more females, and clonal diversity was possibly underestimated. Repertoires were obtained only post-peak T cell response.

The CDR3 length is 13 residues. The junction had 9 bases not matched to a gene; V was cut back by 6 bases and J by 8 bases. The germline V gene has CDR1 SNHLY and CDR2 FYNNEI. Sequenced material: peripheral blood, taken on day 0 of AZD1222 vaccination. The receptor was isolated from an adult in good health. The chain carries TRBV2 and TRBJ1-2, with TRBD1 identical over 7 bases. CDR3 DNA sequence: TGTGCCAGCAGCGACCGGGACAGACAGGGCTACACCTTC. This gives the protein CASSDRDRQGYTF.